This T cell receptor beta chain derives from a study of blood T cell repertoires in COVID-19. Study context: Acute and convalescent COVID-19 samples came from the United States, Italy and Spain. PBMCs, B-cell-depleted T cells, or T cells provided the cDNA or gDNA that made up the material.

The length of the CDR3 is 16 residues. Germline V lookup: CDR1 SGHTA, CDR2 FQGTGA. The trim removed 2 bases at V and 4 bases at J, leaving 3 bases unmatched. Sequenced by immunoSEQ multiplex PCR; TCRdb stores in-frame clones only, minus some. Among some 340,000 clones, more than 70% were seen once, and the ten largest hold 2.5% to 3.5%. Concerning this clone itself: Distinct nucleotide sequences in the sample also encode this CDR3.

The sample was peripheral blood. This clonotype was obtained from a man aged 30-40 years with active or convalescent COVID-19. The chain employs TRBV7-3 and TRBJ2-1, with 12 bases fitting TRBD2. The CDR3 DNA follows: TGTGCCAGCAGCTTACTTGGACTAGCGGGGTACAATGAGCAGTTCTTC. This translates into CASSLLGLAGYNEQFF.